This paragraph covers one TCR beta chain sequence. This sample is part of a study of blood T cell repertoires in COVID-19. Clones were read by immunoSEQ multiplex PCR, and TCRdb kept only the in-frame ones, dropping some. Among under 300,000 clones listed, around 83% were seen once. V gave up 2 bases and J gave up 3 bases, with 13 bases separating them. Germline CDR1 reads SGHTA; CDR2 reads FQGNSA. The CDR3 has 15 amino acids. This TCR derives from a woman under 30 with acute or convalescent COVID-19. Sequencing was performed on peripheral blood. The chain recombines TRBV7-2 with TRBJ2-5, with TRBD2 as a possible D gene (5 bases). The CDR3 loop reads CASSLSSTGKETQYF. CDR3 bases: TGTGCCAGCAGCTTAAGCTCGACGGGAAAAGAGACCCAGTACTTC.